This TCR beta chain was recorded in a study of blood T cell repertoires in COVID-19. Study in general: T cells, B-cell-depleted T cells, or PBMCs provided the cDNA or gDNA that served as material.

Recruits, aged roughly 18 to 95 years, lived in 24 US areas. Sequencing was performed with immunoSEQ multiplex PCR; in TCRdb, only in-frame clones are kept and a portion is missing. The top ten hold roughly 0.77% of the sample, which has 150,000 to 200,000 clones, approximately 90% seen once. The sample was PBMCs or T cells enriched from blood (not recorded which). The TCR comes from a woman aged 18-35 years who had recovered from COVID-19.

Here the CDR3 reads CASSQDVIQPQHF. The CDR3 region has the DNA TGCGCCAGCAGCCAAGATGTTATCCAGCCCCAGCATTTT. This sequence joins TRBV4-1 and TRBJ1-5; D is uncertain. V gave up 0 bases and J gave up 7 bases, with 7 bases separating them. CDR1 and CDR2 (germline): MGHRA, YSYEKL. This CDR3 spans 13 amino acids.